The subject of this entry is one T cell receptor (beta chain). The target antigen is unknown. These data belong to a study of T-cell memory formation after mild COVID-19. The germline V and J ends were trimmed by 5 bases and 0 bases, with 5 bases remaining between them. CDR3 length: 13 amino acids. Germline lookup yields CDR1 GTSNPN and CDR2 SVGIG (reference sequence). A 5'RACE reaction primed in the constant segment made cDNA libraries of TCR alpha and TCR beta, and these carried sample barcodes and UMIs. TCRdb independently ran MiXCR on the 5' RACE reads; one entry per CDR3 protein. The sample contains about 360,000 distinct CDR3 sequences, over 10% of which appear only once. General study results and limits: Nothing confirmed that second-wave clones peaking on day 37 were specific for SARS-CoV-2. While clones contracting from day 15 to 85 were balanced between CD4 and CD8, later expanders leaned CD4+. Pre-infection memory already had some responding clones, implying cross-reactive memory joined.

This clonotype was sampled from a man in his late teens or twenties who had mild COVID-19 (a few samples of this study predate the infection). Cell type and time point are not known. The sample was PBMCs or a T cell subset sorted from them (not recorded which). The rearrangement joins TRBV30 to TRBJ2-6, with unresolved D. CDR3 loop: CAWRLSGANVLTF. CDR3 coding DNA: TGTGCCTGGCGGCTCTCTGGGGCCAACGTCCTGACTTTC.